Sequencing of this TCR beta chain was carried out in a study of Tregs in tolerant kidney transplant recipients. Findings and limits, study-wide: The small number of patients limits these findings pending further validation. Expanding Tregs on activated donor B cells appeared to best identify donor-specific TCRbeta clones. No direct test of biological reproducibility was done here.

This clone was seen just once. Its antigen is unidentified. Clones were sequenced by immunoSEQ multiplex PCR, and TCRdb holds only the in-frame ones, with some missing. The sample lists about 240,000 clones; 80% to 85% were seen once. Unstimulated regulatory T cells (CD4+CD25+CD127-), CD4+CD25- non-regulatory cells, CD4 and CD8 cells were FACS-sorted from thawed PBMCs. Germline V gene sequence: CDR1 LNHDA, CDR2 SQIVND (reference sequence). The germline V and J ends were trimmed by 6 bases and 4 bases, with 18 bases remaining between them. CDR3 size: 15 residues. The TCR comes from a human donor in good health. Sequenced sample: CD4+ T cells from blood. V gene TRBV19 combines with J gene TRBJ1-2; D remains unclear. The CDR3 nucleotides are TGTGCCAGTAGGGCGGACGGAGGACTGGGCTATGGCTACACCTTC. Translating it yields CASRADGGLGYGYTF.